This TCR beta chain was found in a study of blood T cells in healthy people across ages. General study results and limits: Naive T cell percentage and TCR beta diversity correlated strongly.

A second PCR, run for 7 to 11 cycles, used a sample-barcoded 5' primer plus a J-beta primer mix. In TCRdb, the 5' RACE reads were re-called with MiXCR into one record per CDR3 protein. Here the sample spans more than 500,000 distinct CDR3 sequences, about 26% being singletons. Germline-derived CDR1 and CDR2 are SGHTA and FQGNSA. J lost 6 bases, V lost 1 base, and 6 bases had no gene match. The CDR3 is made up of 15 amino acids. Healthy Caucasian individuals from Russia aged roughly 6 to 90 were enrolled as donors. Per individual sample, total RNA of at least 6 micrograms was extracted. This clonotype was observed a few times. Its antigen is unknown.

The sequence derives from a woman aged 65 to 85 in good health. The sequenced sample consisted of blood. The V and J genes are TRBV7-2 and TRBJ2-3, with 8 positions matching TRBD2. DNA for the CDR3: TGTGCCAGCAGCTTAGTTCGGGGGGGCCGGGATACGCAGTATTTT. This encodes CASSLVRGGRDTQYF.